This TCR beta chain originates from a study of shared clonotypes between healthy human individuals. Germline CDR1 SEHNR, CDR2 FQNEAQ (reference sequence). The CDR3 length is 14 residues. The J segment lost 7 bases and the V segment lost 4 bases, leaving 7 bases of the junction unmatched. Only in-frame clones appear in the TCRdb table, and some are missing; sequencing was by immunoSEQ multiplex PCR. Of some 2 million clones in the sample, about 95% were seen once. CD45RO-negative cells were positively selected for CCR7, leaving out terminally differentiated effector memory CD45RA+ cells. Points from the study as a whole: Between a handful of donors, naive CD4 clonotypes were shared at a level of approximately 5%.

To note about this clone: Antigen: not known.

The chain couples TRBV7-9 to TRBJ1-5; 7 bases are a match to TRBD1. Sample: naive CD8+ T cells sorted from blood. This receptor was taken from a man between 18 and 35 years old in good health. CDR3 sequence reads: CASSSTGEDQPQHF. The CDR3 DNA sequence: TGTGCCAGCAGCTCAACAGGGGAAGACCAGCCCCAGCATTTT.